The clone carrying this T cell receptor beta chain was found many times. The antigen is unknown. Axillary draining lymph nodes of breast cancer patients supplied the node samples. The data derive from a study of breast tumors, draining lymph nodes, adjacent tissues. Study-wide results and caveats: Compared with lymph nodes, tumors were less diverse; compared with nontumor tissue, more.

TCRdb independently ran MiXCR on the multiplex PCR reads; one entry per CDR3 protein. Among about 100,000 distinct CDR3 sequences listed, 21% were seen once. The CDR3 is made up of 14 amino acids. The germline V gene has CDR1 MNHNS and CDR2 SASEGT. V shed 2 bases and J shed 1 base, with 9 bases lying between them. The genes are TRBV6-1 and TRBJ2-7, with no clear D. The sample consisted of axillary lymph node tissue. The sequence came from a female donor with breast cancer. Some clones in this sample may be carry-over from other donors' samples. CDR3 bases: TGTGCCAGCAGTGAATTTCGGGCTTCCTACGAGCAGTACTTC. This gives the protein CASSEFRASYEQYF.